This paragraph reports one T cell receptor delta chain. This clone was seen more than once but under ten times. Its recognized antigen is unknown. The protein that TCRdb holds for this DNA derives from a much larger clone and differs from the translated DNA at residue 10, which likely indicates a read error; the protein shown here is translated from the DNA. This specimen belongs to a study of γδ T cells in repeated Plasmodium falciparum infection (dated by TCRdb to the early 2020s). Background for the entire study: In the natural-infection arm, Malian children exposed to intense seasonal malaria transmission were enrolled and compared against age and gender matched Australian children. The study looked at how repeated Plasmodium falciparum infection shapes the human gammadelta T cell repertoire, using both natural infection in Mali and controlled human malaria infection. Four controlled human malaria infections were administered to five malaria-naive U.S. adults over 644 days by bites from P. falciparum NF54-infected Anopheles stephensi mosquitoes. Controlled-infection subjects were sampled at baseline, immediately before selected infections, and 21 days after each infection. Malian gammadelta TCR repertoires were analysed cross-sectionally in periods with no transmission and longitudinally across episodes of acute febrile malaria.

Receptor libraries were prepared by multiplex PCR. The sample was run on an Illumina MiSeq. Every sorted gammadelta T cell sample had both its TCR gamma (TRG) and TCR delta (TRD) chains sequenced. Per the authors' processing: The repertoire analyses drew on clonotype tree plots, the accumulated frequency of the top 20 clonotypes, and diversity index (DI) and D75 metrics. The public reads were reprocessed by TCRdb using CATT, and rows of matching DNA were later combined. None of the V and J calls come from the authors' own analysis; TCRdb made them. The sample table records around 57,000 delta-chain clones; about 1.5% of these occur just once. The ten largest clones capture around 16% of the sample. The germline V gene encodes CDR1 TVYSNPD and CDR2 GDNSRS (reference sequence). V drops 2 bases and J drops 13 bases, leaving 20 bases in between. The CDR3 numbers 12 residues from cysteine through phenylalanine. Just the 36-base CDR3 DNA is kept, in frame starting at base 1.

Vgamma9/Vdelta2+ and Vdelta2-negative gammadelta T cell populations were flow-sorted from peripheral blood mononuclear cells for bulk TCR repertoire analysis. What the authors observed across the whole study: The Malian cohort came from a small rural village of predominantly one ethnic group, limiting generalizability. Vdelta2-negative gammadelta TCR repertoires from Malian children appeared more clonally expanded, less diverse and less shared than those of Australian children. Vgamma9/Vdelta2+ TCR repertoires kept a highly stable polyclonal repertoire across time and infection, and many TCRgamma sequences overlapped between individuals. In Vdelta2-negative gammadelta TCR repertoires, which were largely Vdelta1+, repeated controlled infections appeared to drive waves of new clonotype selection. Analysis of inter-individual variability in gammadelta T cell responses was limited by the small size of the controlled-infection cohort.

The sequence was collected from a pool of human donors (malaria-infected and uninfected, not separated). Sequences were obtained from gamma-delta T cells from blood. The chain was built from TRDV3 and TRDJ1; TRDD3 could be the D gene, as 5 bases match. The CDR3 loop reads CAFVAGPKRAIF. The DNA is TGTGCCTTTGTAGCTGGGCCGAAGAGGGCCATCTTT.